Listed below are T cell receptor beta chains from one sample, sequenced in a study of human T cells and chemical hapten exposure. TCRdb reprocessed the RACE reads with MiXCR, giving one entry per CDR3 protein. The sample consists of about 53,000 distinct CDR3 sequences, more than 8% of them appearing once. Material: whole blood, obtained in connection with sensitization to the hapten diphenylcyclopropenone (DPC). Source of these receptors: a man in his forties with alopecia areata. Some clones in this sample may be carry-over from other donors' samples. CDR3s include the opening cysteine and the closing phenylalanine or tryptophan. The order of the fields is J gene, V gene, D gene, CDR3 protein. A D gene is named only where the DNA matches it firmly.

>TRBJ2-7|TRBV28|TRBD1
CACSSIRGTGYEQYF
>TRBJ2-4|TRBV2|NA
CASSEDQGTSKNIQYF
>TRBJ1-1|TRBV11-1|TRBD1
CASSFPGGADTEAFF
>TRBJ2-6|TRBV21-1|NA
CASSKDWADAGANVLTF
>TRBJ2-2|TRBV6-2/TRBV6-3|TRBD2
CASSYPAASGRANTGELFF
>TRBJ2-2|TRBV6-5|TRBD2
CASSYLTSGRPGELFF
>TRBJ2-1|TRBV9|NA
CASAGIYNEQFF
>TRBJ2-7|TRBV5-4|NA
CASSLGGSSYEQYF
>TRBJ1-5|TRBV12-3/TRBV12-4|NA
CASSLEGWNQPQHF
>TRBJ1-6|TRBV15|TRBD1
CATKAGTGLNSPLHF
>TRBJ2-1|TRBV12-3/TRBV12-4|NA
CASHGEFWTQDYNEQFF
>TRBJ2-7|TRBV7-6|NA
CASSPQGSTYEQYF
>TRBJ2-1|TRBV20-1|TRBD2
CSAAFPGGRAKEQFF
>TRBJ2-3|TRBV7-2|TRBD2
CASIVAGVLTDTQYF
>TRBJ2-7|TRBV28|TRBD2
CASSGLAGSYEQYF
>TRBJ2-7|TRBV7-6|TRBD1
CASSPKPQGDIYNEQYF
>TRBJ2-2|TRBV11-3|TRBD1
CASSFDTGAGELFF
>TRBJ1-4|TRBV4-1|NA
CASSHRVANEKLFF
>TRBJ2-3|TRBV18|NA
CASSPFGDWNTQYF
>TRBJ2-3|TRBV28|NA
CASSLFPDTQYF
>TRBJ2-7|TRBV9|NA
CASSAGTSPYEQYF
>TRBJ2-3|TRBV9|TRBD2
CASSARLAGDTQYF
>TRBJ1-1|TRBV11-2|NA
CASSLGPTEAFF
>TRBJ2-5|TRBV12-3/TRBV12-4|NA
CASSPPRRQETQYF